This T cell receptor beta chain was recovered during a study of OX40 agonist ivuxolimab in advanced cancers. At the level of the whole study: Ivuxolimab was a fully human IgG2 agonistic monoclonal antibody targeting the costimulatory receptor OX40 (CD134). Intravenous ivuxolimab was administered to patients every 2 weeks at six dose levels: 0.01, 0.1, 0.3, 1.5, 3 and 10 mg/kg. Of the 50 or so patients in dose escalation, 19 had hepatocellular carcinoma, some 15 had melanoma, 9 had renal cell carcinoma and 9 had head and neck cancer. In the dose-escalation cohort, roughly 82% of patients were male, and the mean age was roughly 60 years with a range of roughly 20 to 80. Patients were allowed to have had prior anti-PD-1, anti-PD-L1 or anti-CTLA-4 therapy, and more than 35% of the dose-escalation patients had been treated with checkpoint inhibitors. Partial responses occurred in three dose-escalation patients, of whom one had hepatocellular carcinoma and two had cutaneous melanoma. Peripheral TCRbeta sequencing was intended to test whether TCR sequence diversity was altered and clonal T-cell expansion was caused by ivuxolimab. The paper reports the monotherapy dose-escalation portion (N of about 50 patients) of the phase I ivuxolimab trial.

The trial excluded patients who had a history of autoimmune disease or were on systemic immunosuppression. Peripheral blood for TCR sequencing was drawn from every dose cohort at baseline, at cycle 4 day 1 and at cycle 7 day 1. Samples came from an open-label, multicenter, first-in-human phase I dose-escalation trial of ivuxolimab. Adults with locally advanced or metastatic melanoma, renal cell, hepatocellular, or head and neck squamous cell carcinoma were enrolled in the trial. Before TCR sequencing, CD4+ T cells and CD8+ T cells were sorted from peripheral blood as separate populations. To sequence the TCRbeta CDR3 region, genomic DNA was isolated from the sorted cells. The immunoSEQ Assay was used to sequence the TCRbeta CDR3 regions. TCRdb holds this immuneACCESS table with in-frame rearrangements only. Some clones are missing; in checked studies, unresolved V genes explain under half, and the rest has no known cause. In this sample the table shows about 66,000 clones, more than 80% of which occur a single time. The leading ten clones occupy approximately 14% of the sample.

Points on this clone: Its cognate antigen has yet to be identified. No base quality values were provided; no much bigger clone lies one nucleotide off.

Paper-wide results and their limitations: Clonal expansion of both CD4+ and CD8+ blood T cells was observed from baseline to week 6 at doses 0.1 to 3.0 mg/kg. Which antigens the clonally expanded peripheral T cells were specific for was not determined. Low levels of normalized T-cell clonal expansion were also shown by some nonresponding patients. In the 0.1-3.0 mg/kg groups, partial responders were among the patients with the lowest normalized peripheral clonal expansion, particularly in CD8+ T cells. On average, CD8+ T cells showed more expanded clones than CD4+ T cells after ivuxolimab.

The junction carries 17 bases between V and J, which are trimmed by 1 base and 4 bases respectively. The CDR3 goes from the cysteine to the phenylalanine over 16 residues. CDR3 DNA is the only sequence kept; it has 48 bases, read in frame from the first base. CDR1 and CDR2, looked up from the germline V gene (reference sequence), are SEHNR and FQNEAQ. This receptor was identified in an adult with an advanced solid tumor such as melanoma, head and neck, liver or kidney cancer. The rearranged chain carries TRBV7-9 and TRBJ2-7; the D gene assignment is perhaps TRBD1 or TRBD2, with each matching 6 bases. The sample here was CD4+ or CD8+ T cells sorted from blood, taken in a trial of the OX40 agonist ivuxolimab. The CDR3 protein sequence reads: CASSLVGGRDLYEQYF. Here is the DNA: TGTGCCAGCAGCTTAGTCGGGGGCAGAGACCTATACGAGCAGTACTTC.